Following are 10 T cell receptor beta chains from one sample sequenced in a study of blood T cell repertoires in COVID-19. Libraries were prepared by immunoSEQ multiplex PCR; TCRdb keeps only in-frame clonotypes and omits some of them. The data contain under 200,000 clones, roughly nine tenths of them singletons. What was sequenced was peripheral blood. The receptors were sampled from a man aged 55 to 69 with active or convalescent COVID-19.

The rearrangement uses TRBV7-2 and TRBJ2-7; 8 positions match TRBD1. Per germline, CDR1 SGHTA and CDR2 FQGNSA. V lost 5 bases and J lost 4; bases outside the gene matches: 7. The CDR3 loop spans 14 amino acids. CDR3 loop: CASSLGQGAYEQYF. The CDR3, as DNA: TGTGCCAGCAGCCTTGGCCAGGGGGCATACGAGCAGTACTTC.

The gene calls are TRBV5-8 and TRBJ2-6; the match to TRBD1 covers 11 bases. V was pared by 0 bases and J by 12 bases, with 2 bases of the junction left unmatched. The CDR3 consists of 14 residues. Germline V gives CDR1 SGHTS, CDR2 YDEGEE. CDR3 coding DNA: TGTGCCAGCAGCTTGGAGGACAGGGGGCTCGTCCTGACTTTC. Encoded protein: CASSLEDRGLVLTF.

This clone was detected a few times. The chain couples TRBV9 to TRBJ1-3, with a tentative D call TRBD1 (5 bases). The CDR3 loop spans 15 amino acids. Deletions cut 2 bases from V and 4 bases from J, with 13 bases between. The germline V gene encodes CDR1 SGDLS and CDR2 YYNGEE. This CDR3 reads CASSVGLEGGNTIYF. CDR3 coding DNA: TGTGCCAGCAGCGTGGGGCTGGAGGGAGGAAACACCATATATTTT.

The V gene is TRBV5-1, the J gene TRBJ2-2; D perhaps matches TRBD2 (6 bases). Trimming shortened V by 3 bases and J by 7 bases, and 13 bases separated the two germline ends. Germline assignment: CDR1 SGHRS and CDR2 YFSETQ. The CDR3 contains 14 residues. CDR3 sequence reads: CASSSTGTLGELFF. CDR3 nucleotides: TGCGCCAGCAGCTCAACCGGGACTCTCGGGGAGCTGTTTTTT.

This rearrangement joins TRBV7-2 to TRBJ2-3, with D possibly matching TRBD2 (6 bases). Deletions cut 2 bases from V and 6 bases from J, with 12 bases between. This CDR3 contains 14 residues. The germline gives CDR1 SGHTA, CDR2 FQGNSA. The DNA of the CDR3 is TGTGCCAGCAGCTTAACTAGCTTTGGTGATACGCAGTATTTT. It is translated as CASSLTSFGDTQYF.

The J gene is TRBJ1-1, the V gene TRBV2; 8 bases are shared with TRBD1. Trimming took 5 bases from V and 2 from J; bases not matched to a gene: 7. CDR3 length: 15 residues. Germline assignment: CDR1 SNHLY and CDR2 FYNNEI. The CDR3 nucleotides are TGTGCCAGCAGTAAGGACAGGGTTCGAAACACTGAAGCTTTCTTT. Encoded protein: CASSKDRVRNTEAFF.

The chain uses TRBV19 and TRBJ1-4; possibly TRBD1 for D (5 bases). Germline V gene sequence: CDR1 LNHDA, CDR2 SQIVND (reference sequence). V was clipped by 6 bases and J by 8 bases, with 13 bases between them. CDR3 length: 13 amino acids. In DNA, the CDR3 is TGTGCCAGTAGCCCGTGGGGGGTCGAAAAACTGTTTTTT. Its translation is CASSPWGVEKLFF. Filled out from reference TRBV19 and TRBJ1-4, the complete variable domain reads DGGITQSPKYLFRKEGQNVTLSCEQNLNHDAMYWYRQDPGQGLRLIYYSQIVNDFQKGDIAEGYSVSREKKESFPLTVTSAQKNPTAFYLCASSPWGVEKLFFGSGTQLSVL.

The J gene is TRBJ2-3, the V gene TRBV11-2; D not certain. CDR1 SGHAT and CDR2 FQNNGV come from the germline V gene. With 1 base removed from V and 6 bases from J, the gap between germline ends came to 14 bases. The CDR3 is made up of 15 amino acids. The CDR3 sequence is CASSLGPSPFDTQYF. The CDR3 DNA sequence: TGTGCCAGCAGCTTAGGTCCCTCCCCCTTCGATACGCAGTATTTT.

This clone has only one observation. This chain connects TRBV18 to TRBJ2-5; the match to TRBD1 covers 7 bases. Per germline, CDR1 KGHSH and CDR2 LQKENI. The CDR3 totals 14 residues. V dropped 3 bases and J dropped 5; count of bases not matched to a gene: 6. This chain's CDR3 is CASSPNRGGETQYF. CDR3 nucleotide sequence: TGTGCCAGCTCACCGAACAGGGGTGGGGAGACCCAGTACTTC. Using reference TRBV18 and TRBJ2-5 for the parts outside the CDR3, the full variable domain is NAGVMQNPRHLVRRRGQEARLRCSPMKGHSHVYWYRQLPEEGLKFMVYLQKENIIDESGMPKERFSAEFPKEGPSILRIQQVVRGDSAAYFCASSPNRGGETQYFGPGTRLLVL.

The rearrangement uses TRBV5-1 and TRBJ1-2; D unclear. Germline V gene lookup returns CDR1 SGHRS and CDR2 YFSETQ. This CDR3 spans 15 amino acids. Trimming removed 0 bases from V and 4 bases from J, with 13 bases in between. CDR3 bases: TGCGCCAGCAGCTTGGAGTCAGCGAAGGTCTATGGCTACACCTTC. This gives the protein CASSLESAKVYGYTF.